What follows is one T cell receptor beta chain and its context. The antigen is undetermined. This sample was included in a study of T cell repertoires in cytomegalovirus infection. Germline V gene sequence: CDR1 SGHRS, CDR2 YFSETQ. The trim removed 1 base at V and 2 bases at J, leaving 9 bases unmatched. This CDR3 is built from 17 residues. TCRdb reprocessed the reads with MiXCR, giving one entry per CDR3 protein. The top ten hold over 45% of the sample, which has 550,000 to 700,000 distinct CDR3 sequences, 40% seen once. The sequences come from cultured PBMCs, collected from culture after CMV antigen stimulation. The TCR comes from a human donor in good health (CMV status not recorded). Some clones in this sample may be carry-over from other donors' samples. This chain connects TRBV5-1 to TRBJ2-5; TRBD2 matches 9 bases. CDR3 nucleotides: TGCGCCAGCAGCTTGTCGGTGGCTAGCGGGATACAAGAGACCCAGTACTTC. It encodes CASSLSVASGIQETQYF.